A selection of T cell receptor beta chains follows, all from one sample in a study of blood T cell repertoires in COVID-19. Libraries were prepared by immunoSEQ multiplex PCR; TCRdb keeps only in-frame clonotypes and omits some of them. The repertoire holds roughly 10,000 clones, with 80% to 90% as singletons. Source material: peripheral blood. The source is a human donor in a cohort sampled during active COVID-19. Both conserved end residues are part of each CDR3. The size field is filled for only some rows; it gives once, few, many or a size class.

size	length	V	CDR3
-	13	TRBV6-5	CASSSGKNTEAFF
-	14	TRBV18	CASSLRGGEYEQYF
-	17	TRBV21-1	CASSTRKGQGNRTEAFF
-	15	TRBV28	CASSFEITGAYEQYF
-	15	TRBV13	CASSLRRTLNTEAFF
-	15	TRBV4-1	CASSQEVTDSYEQYF
-	16	TRBV7-6	CASSGWGQGAYNEQFF
-	15	TRBV11-2	CASSSRQGWLYGYTF
-	13	TRBV27	CASSPTGNYGYTF
-	16	TRBV9	CASSPQGSSYNSPLHF
-	14	TRBV5-1	CASSTGQGKQPQHF
-	15	TRBV19	CASRARDRPPYGYTF
-	16	TRBV10-2	CASSEWAGGQKNEQFF
-	14	TRBV15	CATSRDITGNTIYF
-	14	TRBV7-3	CASSPGGGNSPLHF
-	14	TRBV18	CASSATGFNYGYTF
-	19	TRBV5-6	CASSLLAGTGLPGANVLTF
-	12	TRBV5-8	CASSLLSYGYTF
once	16	TRBV6-5	CASSYGKGIPNYGYTF
-	13	TRBV6-6	CATCPRQTGEQYF
-	18	TRBV5-5	CASSLVVYGRVWANTIYF
-	15	TRBV19	CASSRGALNTGELFF
-	13	TRBV19	CASGQGARTEAFF
-	14	TRBV6-2/TRBV6-3	CASSTTSEYNEQFF
-	16	TRBV24-1	CATSGGQGEGGNTIYF
-	13	TRBV7-2	CASSFYTSDTQYF
-	15	TRBV11-2	CASTPGTSFPGELFF
once	16	TRBV7-9	CASAKLRDRELNGYTF
-	16	TRBV28	CASSPHGTGAGNTIYF
-	14	TRBV27	CASRPLAGAETQYF
-	16	TRBV19	CASSGSGATSYNEQFF
-	16	TRBV6-6	CASSYGGGADGEKLFF
-	12	TRBV19	CASSGQNSPLHF
-	16	TRBV7-2	CASSLAFRTGEAGYTF
-	15	TRBV19	CASRRDSFSGNTIYF